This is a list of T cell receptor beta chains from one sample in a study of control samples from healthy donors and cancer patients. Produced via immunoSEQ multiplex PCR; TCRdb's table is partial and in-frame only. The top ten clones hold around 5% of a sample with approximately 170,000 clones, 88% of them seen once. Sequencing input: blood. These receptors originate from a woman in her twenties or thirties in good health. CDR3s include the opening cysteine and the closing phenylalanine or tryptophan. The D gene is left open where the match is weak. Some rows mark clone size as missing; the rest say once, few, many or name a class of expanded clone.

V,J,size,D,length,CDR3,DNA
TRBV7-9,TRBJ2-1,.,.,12,CASSSGPNPLFF,TGTGCCAGCAGCTCGGGACCTAATCCACTGTTCTTC
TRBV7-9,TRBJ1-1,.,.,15,CASYIRGGGVTEAFF,TGTGCCAGCTATATCAGGGGCGGCGGTGTGACTGAAGCTTTCTTT
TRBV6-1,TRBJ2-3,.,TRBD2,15,CASSEGSGGVNTQYF,TGTGCCAGCAGTGAAGGTAGCGGGGGGGTGAATACGCAGTATTTT
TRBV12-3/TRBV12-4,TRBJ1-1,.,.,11,CASSRGGEAFF,TGTGCCAGCAGTCGTGGTGGTGAAGCTTTCTTT
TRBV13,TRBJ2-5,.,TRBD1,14,CASSLGDRQETQYF,TGTGCCAGCAGCTTAGGGGACAGGCAAGAGACCCAGTACTTC
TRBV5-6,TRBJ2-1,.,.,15,CASSARWGQYNEQFF,TGTGCCAGCAGCGCCCGCTGGGGGCAGTACAATGAGCAGTTCTTC
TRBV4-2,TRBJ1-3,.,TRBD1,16,CASSQGDRGPGNTIYF,TGTGCCAGCAGCCAAGGGGACAGGGGGCCCGGAAACACCATATATTTT
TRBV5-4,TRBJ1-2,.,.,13,CASRTDPHWGYTF,TGTGCCAGCAGGACGGACCCTCACTGGGGCTACACCTTC
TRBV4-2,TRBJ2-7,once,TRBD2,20,CASSQGPQAGLAGGSYEQYF,TGTGCCAGCAGCCAAGGGCCCCAAGCCGGACTAGCGGGAGGGAGCTACGAGCAGTACTTC
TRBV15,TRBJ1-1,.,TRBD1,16,CATSRPKTGPNTEAFF,TGTGCCACCAGCAGACCGAAGACAGGGCCGAACACTGAAGCTTTCTTT
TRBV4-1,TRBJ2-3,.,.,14,CASSQGRGSDTQYF,TGCGCCAGCAGCCAAGGACGAGGGTCAGATACGCAGTATTTT
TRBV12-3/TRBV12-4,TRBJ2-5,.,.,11,CASRSGETQYF,TGTGCCAGCAGGTCCGGAGAGACCCAGTACTTC
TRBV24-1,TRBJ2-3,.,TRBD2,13,CATSGGGTDTQYF,TGTGCCACTAGCGGGGGAGGCACAGATACGCAGTATTTT
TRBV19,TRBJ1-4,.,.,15,CASSMTAGVEEKLFF,TGTGCCAGTAGTATGACCGCAGGGGTGGAGGAAAAACTGTTTTTT